These 32 T cell receptor beta chains were sequenced from one sample in a study of T cells expressing NK-cell markers. Reanalyzing the 5' RACE reads, TCRdb keeps one entry per CDR3 protein, without DNA. This table lists 350,000 to 450,000 distinct CDR3 sequences. The sample consisted of blood T cells: a sorted CD56 or NKG2C T cell subset, CD4+ or CD8+ T cells, or bulk PBMC T cells (not recorded which). Receptors were obtained from a man aged 18 to 69 in good health.

The chain couples TRBV12-3 or TRBV12-4 to TRBJ2-5; there is no DNA to check the TCRdb D call of TRBD1. This CDR3 has 12 residues. The CDR3 sequence is CASSRTLETQYF.

This chain links TRBV7-2 with TRBJ1-6; checking the TCRdb D call of TRBD1 is not possible without DNA. Germline assignment: CDR1 SGHTA and CDR2 FQGNSA. The CDR3 totals 16 residues. The CDR3: CASSFRSRADNSPLHF.

This chain uses TRBV5-1 with TRBJ2-7; lacking DNA, the TRBD1 call made by TCRdb goes unchecked. Germline values: CDR1 SGHRS, CDR2 YFSETQ. This CDR3 region has 16 residues. The CDR3 loop reads CASSTGGQGSSYEQYF.

The chain links TRBV20-1 to TRBJ1-6. The CDR3 sequence is 12 residues long. Germline V CDR1 and CDR2: DFQATT, SNEGSKA (reference sequence). CDR3 loop: CSAWTVNSPLHF.

The J gene is TRBJ2-1, the V gene TRBV5-1; checking the TCRdb D call of TRBD1 is not possible without DNA. The CDR3 covers 14 residues. Germline V CDR1 and CDR2: SGHRS, YFSETQ. CDR3: CASSLAPGSTEQFF.

This chain links TRBV20-1 with TRBJ1-2; TCRdb names TRBD1, which stays unverified in the absence of DNA. The CDR3 covers 14 residues. Germline CDR1 is DFQATT and CDR2 is SNEGSKA (reference sequence). CDR3 in amino acids: CSAKWDPSWEGYTF.

J is TRBJ1-2 and V is TRBV9; no DNA is available, so the TRBD1 call from TCRdb remains unchecked. This CDR3 spans 15 amino acids. Germline loops: CDR1 SGDLS, CDR2 YYNGEE. CDR3 protein: CASSVTTGSHYGYTF.

The chain combines TRBV7-2 with TRBJ1-2. CDR1 is SGHTA and CDR2 is FQGNSA in the germline V gene. The length of the CDR3 is 11 residues. CDR3 sequence reads: CASSLQSGYTF.

This rearrangement joins TRBV19 to TRBJ2-1; TCRdb outputs TRBD2, but without DNA this stays unchecked. This CDR3 region has 15 residues. Germline V gene data show CDR1 as LNHDA and CDR2 as SQIVND (reference sequence). The CDR3 loop is CASSKVAGGHNEQFF. Full variable domain (outside the CDR3, taken from reference TRBV19 and TRBJ2-1): DGGITQSPKYLFRKEGQNVTLSCEQNLNHDAMYWYRQDPGQGLRLIYYSQIVNDFQKGDIAEGYSVSREKKESFPLTVTSAQKNPTAFYLCASSKVAGGHNEQFFGPGTRLTVL.

This chain connects TRBV9 to TRBJ2-1; there is no DNA to check the TCRdb D call of TRBD2. Germline V gene data show CDR1 as SGDLS and CDR2 as YYNGEE. There are 16 residues in the CDR3. CDR3 residues: CASSRGLAGAYNEQFF.

The V call is TRBV20-1, the J call TRBJ2-2. This CDR3 comprises 14 residues. CDR1 is DFQATT, CDR2 SNEGSKA, per germline (reference sequence). CDR3 loop: CSASERSNTGELFF.

This sequence joins TRBV20-1 and TRBJ1-1; checking the TCRdb D call of TRBD1 is not possible without DNA. Germline CDR1 and CDR2: DFQATT and SNEGSKA (reference sequence). CDR3 length: 17 residues. Here the CDR3 reads CSARAPGAPGGDFEAFF.

V and J are TRBV21-1 and TRBJ1-2; TCRdb lists TRBD1, though no DNA is available to test this call. TRBV21-1 represents a pseudogene. The CDR3 has 17 amino acids. CDR3 amino acids: CASRLHGDPFPNYGYTF.

The chain links TRBV18 to TRBJ2-1; the TRBD2 assignment by TCRdb is unverifiable without DNA. Germline V gives CDR1 KGHSH, CDR2 LQKENI. The CDR3 is 16 residues long. CDR3 sequence reads: CASSRGTSAMYNEQFF.

The J gene is TRBJ2-3, the V gene TRBV12-3 or TRBV12-4; TCRdb outputs TRBD2, but without DNA this stays unchecked. The CDR3 totals 18 residues. The CDR3 sequence: CASSLGLLAGGVTDTQYF.

This CDR3 reads CASSQAGTVAIYGYTF. The genes are TRBV4-2 and TRBJ1-2; the D call from TCRdb, TRBD1, cannot be confirmed without DNA. Germline CDR1 is LGHNA and CDR2 is YNFKEQ. This CDR3 spans 16 amino acids.

V usage is TRBV12-3 or TRBV12-4 and J usage is TRBJ2-2; the D gene TCRdb calls, TRBD1, cannot be checked with no DNA. The CDR3 length is 15 residues. CDR3 loop: CASSLTGAAGGELFF.

The chain carries TRBV20-1 and TRBJ2-4; as DNA is missing, the TRBD2 call by TCRdb cannot be tested. CDR3 length equals 13 residues. Germline V gives CDR1 DFQATT, CDR2 SNEGSKA (reference sequence). Here the CDR3 reads CSAGTSGPYIQYF.

The chain employs TRBV3-1 and TRBJ2-5; the D call of TRBD2 rests on TCRdb alone, since no DNA is present to check it. The CDR3 contains 17 residues. Germline values: CDR1 LGHDT, CDR2 YNNKEL (reference sequence). The CDR3 loop is CASSQDGLAGAQETQYF.

The chain couples TRBV12-3 or TRBV12-4 to TRBJ2-4. The CDR3 has 17 residues. CDR3 loop: CASSFTRSRAAKNIQYF.

The chain links TRBV29-1 to TRBJ2-7; TCRdb calls TRBD1, which cannot be checked without DNA. Germline V gene lookup returns CDR1 SQVTM and CDR2 ANQGSEA. The CDR3 length is 14 residues. The CDR3 spells CSVELAGGRYEQYF.

The chain couples TRBV28 to TRBJ2-3. This CDR3 is 14 amino acids long. Germline V lookup: CDR1 MDHEN, CDR2 SYDVKM. The CDR3 protein is CASSPYAGTDTQYF. The whole variable domain, remainder taken from reference TRBV28 and TRBJ2-3, is DVKVTQSSRYLVKRTGEKVFLECVQDMDHENMFWYRQDPGLGLRLIYFSYDVKMKEKGDIPEGYSVSREKKERFSLILESASTNQTSMYLCASSPYAGTDTQYFGPGTRLTVL.

V and J are TRBV4-2 and TRBJ1-1. Germline V lookup: CDR1 LGHNA, CDR2 YNFKEQ. This CDR3 comprises 14 residues. This CDR3 is CASSQGVVSTEAFF.

This sequence joins TRBV4-2 and TRBJ2-3; lacking DNA, the TRBD2 call made by TCRdb goes unchecked. The germline V gene has CDR1 LGHNA and CDR2 YNFKEQ. This CDR3 region has 19 residues. The chain's CDR3 is CASSQDLRSSGEITDTQYF.

V and J are TRBV6-4 and TRBJ2-5; there is no DNA to check the TCRdb D call of TRBD2. CDR3 length: 12 amino acids. The germline V gene has CDR1 MRHNA and CDR2 SNTAGT. CDR3 sequence reads: CASIKEEETQYF.

The CDR3 is CASRGWDSWKKVVSTSEAFF. V usage is TRBV6-4 and J usage is TRBJ1-1; as DNA is missing, the TRBD1 call by TCRdb cannot be tested. This CDR3 is built from 20 residues. Germline V gene sequence: CDR1 MRHNA, CDR2 SNTAGT.

The rearrangement links TRBV5-1 to TRBJ1-1. This CDR3 comprises 15 residues. Germline V CDR1 and CDR2: SGHRS, YFSETQ. CDR3 amino acids: CASSLYGGKETEAFF.

This chain joins TRBV6-2 or TRBV6-3 and TRBJ2-2; TCRdb outputs TRBD2, but without DNA this stays unchecked. This CDR3 has 16 residues. CDR1 is MNHEY, CDR2 SVGEGT, per germline. Here the CDR3 reads CASRTGRKSNTGELFF.

The rearrangement uses TRBV7-2 and TRBJ2-1; TCRdb gives TRBD1 as the D gene, but with no DNA this cannot be confirmed. The V gene's germline CDR1 is SGHTA and CDR2 FQGNSA. This CDR3 comprises 15 residues. This chain's CDR3 is CASREGTGGYNEQFF.

The chain links TRBV25-1 to TRBJ2-7; TCRdb reports TRBD2, a call that lacks DNA to check it against. Looked up from germline, CDR1 is MGHDK and CDR2 is SYGVNS. There are 14 residues in the CDR3. The CDR3: CASSRGTSGYEQYF.

The chain uses TRBV30 and TRBJ2-4; TCRdb gives TRBD2 as the D gene, but with no DNA this cannot be confirmed. Germline lookup yields CDR1 GTSNPN and CDR2 SVGIG (reference sequence). CDR3 length: 14 amino acids. This CDR3 is CAWSVGGSKNIQYF.

The chain links TRBV10-3 to TRBJ2-7; TCRdb's assignment of TRBD1 cannot be checked, as there is no DNA. Germline values: CDR1 ENHRY, CDR2 SYGVKD. The CDR3 loop spans 14 amino acids. CDR3 sequence: CAIADRTSSYEQYF.